This TCR beta chain is from a study of cytomegalovirus exposure and HLA in healthy donors. Study-level background: Later, an analysis reported that the roughly 120 validation repertoires had used the same platform as the 500 to 750 first-cohort repertoires.

On this clone: Its antigen is still unknown.

Study results and limitations: Specific recognition of CMV antigens was confirmed in vitro for a few chains (all CMV-associated). According to reports, the classifier identified cytomegalovirus status with high specificity and sensitivity. The study put under 200 TCR beta chains on its list as cytomegalovirus-associated.

The CDR3 covers 13 residues. V lost 6 bases and J 6 bases, leaving 11 bases between the germline ends. CDR1 and CDR2 (germline): KGHSH, LQKENI. Sequencing was performed with immunoSEQ multiplex PCR; in TCRdb, only in-frame clones are kept and a portion is missing. Here the sample spans about 60,000 clones, more than 85% being singletons. This sequence joins TRBV18 and TRBJ2-2; maybe TRBD2 (6 bases). Material: PBMCs. This clonotype was sampled from a woman aged 18-29 years in good health and CMV-seronegative. Here the CDR3 reads CASSPRGAGELFF. The CDR3 DNA is TGTGCCAGCTCGCCGCGGGGTGCCGGGGAGCTGTTTTTT.